Following are 15 T cell receptor beta chains from one sample sequenced in a study of technical replicates of blood from four donors (TCRdb year 2017). Receptor amplification or capture employed the immunoSEQ multiplex PCR assay. TCRdb limited this immuneACCESS table to in-frame rearrangements with V and J called. A share of clones is missing; checked studies link under half to unresolved V genes, and the rest is unexplained. This sample gives approximately 64,000 clones in total; 70% to 90% of them show up just once. Jointly, the top ten make up approximately 5.1% of the sample. The specimen was PBMCs. The receptors stem from a human donor in good health. Some clones in this sample may be carry-over from other donors' samples.

The V gene is TRBV4-3, the J gene TRBJ2-3; 7 bases match TRBD2. The germline V gene encodes CDR1 LGHNA and CDR2 YSLEER. Trimming cost V 0 bases and J 4 bases; bases outside gene matches: 13. The CDR3 has 18 amino acids. CDR3 amino acids: CASSQEGSSGFGPDTQYF. The CDR3 DNA follows: TGCGCCAGCAGCCAAGAAGGGAGTAGCGGGTTTGGCCCAGATACGCAGTATTTT.

This chain uses TRBV18 with TRBJ1-1, with D maybe TRBD1 (6 bases). CDR1 and CDR2 (germline): KGHSH, LQKENI. This CDR3 contains 15 residues. V lost 1 base, J lost 2 bases, and 11 bases lay in between. CDR3 in DNA: TGTGCCAGCTCACCACAGGGGGTAACAAACACTGAAGCTTTCTTT. Protein sequence: CASSPQGVTNTEAFF.

This chain uses TRBV7-9 with TRBJ2-5; TRBD2 matches at 11 bases. Germline-derived CDR1 and CDR2 are SEHNR and FQNEAQ (reference sequence). J gave up 4 bases and V 4 bases, and 5 bases lay outside the gene matches. The CDR3 is made up of 15 amino acids. The CDR3 DNA sequence: TGTGCCAGCAGCTCGCGCGGGACTAGCGGAGAGACCCAGTACTTC. Residues: CASSSRGTSGETQYF.

This chain links TRBV14 with TRBJ1-6; D is unresolved. CDR1 SGHDN and CDR2 FVKESK come from the germline V gene. This CDR3 region has 17 residues. V was cut by 1 base and J by 0 bases, with 10 bases left in between. CDR3 region: CASSQVVSSSYNSPLHF. The CDR3 DNA reads as TGTGCCAGCAGCCAAGTTGTATCGAGCTCCTATAATTCACCCCTCCACTTT.

The chain couples TRBV2 to TRBJ2-3; 9 bases align to TRBD2. V shed 6 bases and J 3 bases; nucleotides not matched to a gene: 10. Germline V gives CDR1 SNHLY, CDR2 FYNNEI. The CDR3 runs 16 residues. The CDR3 is CASRAGYSGGTDTQYF. The CDR3 coding sequence is TGTGCCAGCAGGGCCGGATATAGCGGGGGAACAGATACGCAGTATTTT.

The J gene is TRBJ1-2, the V gene TRBV7-2; D gene ambiguous. V was cut by 5 bases and J by 4 bases, with 17 bases left in between. The CDR3 length is 15 residues. The germline V gene has CDR1 SGHTA and CDR2 FQGNSA. The CDR3 DNA is TGTGCCAGCAGCCCGAACCGACTCTCCTCCTATGGCTACACCTTC. Translating it yields CASSPNRLSSYGYTF.

The rearrangement uses TRBV7-6 and TRBJ2-5; D is ambiguous. Per the germline V gene, CDR1 is SGHVS and CDR2 is FNYEAQ. The CDR3 spans 16 residues. V lost 0 bases and J lost 0, with 11 bases in between. CDR3 residues: CASSLAVSLYQETQYF. Written as DNA, the CDR3 is TGTGCCAGCAGCTTAGCGGTAAGCCTATACCAAGAGACCCAGTACTTC.

This chain joins TRBV2 and TRBJ2-2, with 10 bases matching TRBD1. Looked up from germline, CDR1 is SNHLY and CDR2 is FYNNEI. This CDR3 has 15 amino acids. The V gene end was trimmed by 6 bases and the J gene end by 4 bases; junction bases not matched to a gene: 5. CDR3 in DNA: TGTGCCAGCAGCTCCGACAGGGGGCCCACCGGGGAGCTGTTTTTT. Protein product: CASSSDRGPTGELFF.

The rearrangement links TRBV7-9 to TRBJ2-4; 8 positions match TRBD2. CDR1 is SEHNR and CDR2 is FQNEAQ in the germline V gene (reference sequence). Germline trimming cut 2 bases from V and 3 bases from J; bases unmatched to any gene: 6. This CDR3 has 16 amino acids. The CDR3 DNA sequence: TGTGCCAGCAGCTTATTGACGGGGGGGGGCAAAAACATTCAGTACTTC. This gives the protein CASSLLTGGGKNIQYF. Full variable domain (remainder filled in from reference TRBV7-9 and TRBJ2-4): DTGVSQNPRHKITKRGQNVTFRCDPISEHNRLYWYRQTLGQGPEFLTYFQNEAQLEKSRLLSDRFSAERPKGSFSTLEIQRTEQGDSAMYLCASSLLTGGGKNIQYFGAGTRLSVL.

The chain couples TRBV7-9 to TRBJ1-4, with D possibly being TRBD1 (6 bases). V lost 5 bases and J 4 bases, leaving 11 bases between the germline ends. CDR1 is SEHNR, CDR2 FQNEAQ, per germline (reference sequence). CDR3 length: 14 amino acids. DNA for the CDR3: TGTGCCAGCAGCCTTAGACAGGATAATGAAAAACTGTTTTTT. As protein: CASSLRQDNEKLFF. The full variable domain, in which reference TRBV7-9 and TRBJ1-4 provide the parts outside the CDR3, is DTGVSQNPRHKITKRGQNVTFRCDPISEHNRLYWYRQTLGQGPEFLTYFQNEAQLEKSRLLSDRFSAERPKGSFSTLEIQRTEQGDSAMYLCASSLRQDNEKLFFGSGTQLSVL.

The chain is built from TRBV7-6 and TRBJ2-3, with 9 nucleotides matching TRBD2. The CDR3 is 17 residues long. V gave up 1 base and J gave up 4 bases; unmatched junction bases: 9. Germline CDR1 is SGHVS and CDR2 is FNYEAQ. The CDR3 nucleotides read TGTGCCAGCAGCTTAGGCCCCTTGGGCGGGGGGGCAGATACGCAGTATTTT. Encoded protein: CASSLGPLGGGADTQYF.

This sequence joins TRBV5-1 and TRBJ2-7, with 9 positions matching TRBD1. The CDR3 is made up of 11 amino acids. Per germline, CDR1 SGHRS and CDR2 YFSETQ. The junction had 3 bases not matched to a gene; V was cut back by 8 bases and J by 6 bases. Written as DNA, the CDR3 is TGCGCCAGTGGGACAGGGTTCGAGCAGTACTTC. Translation gives CASGTGFEQYF.

This sequence joins TRBV2 and TRBJ1-2, with TRBD1 identical over 11 bases. Germline CDR1 SNHLY, CDR2 FYNNEI. The CDR3 spans 12 residues. With V trimmed by 6 bases and J by 6 bases, 0 bases remained unmatched. The CDR3 DNA is TGTGCCAGCAGGGACAGGGGGCATGGCTACACCTTC. Translation: CASRDRGHGYTF.

The chain is built from TRBV11-2 and TRBJ2-7; D gene uncertain. Germline CDR1 reads SGHAT; CDR2 reads FQNNGV. V lost 5 bases to trimming and J lost 7 bases, with 18 bases between them. The CDR3 covers 14 residues. CDR3 residues: CASSPDLPIGEQYF. CDR3 bases: TGTGCCAGCAGCCCCGATCTCCCTATCGGGGAGCAGTACTTC.

In this sample, this clone turned up a few times. The V call is TRBV11-2, the J call TRBJ2-1; 7 nucleotides line up with TRBD2. The CDR3 spans 16 residues. Germline assignment: CDR1 SGHAT and CDR2 FQNNGV. The trim removed 0 bases at V and 3 bases at J, leaving 5 bases unmatched. CDR3 DNA: TGTGCCAGCAGCTTAGATTGGGCGGGAGTCTACAATGAGCAGTTCTTC. Encoded protein: CASSLDWAGVYNEQFF.